The clone carrying this T cell receptor (beta chain) was counted at least ten times. Looked up from germline, CDR1 is MNHNS and CDR2 is SASEGT. The CDR3 contains 15 residues. V dropped 5 bases and J dropped 1; count of bases not matched to a gene: 5. The data were obtained in a study of CD8+CD57+ T cells in acquired aplastic anemia. Patients picked for sequencing had shown CD8+CD57+ cell expansion detected by flow cytometry. Template material for TCR beta VDJ and CDR3 profiling consisted of genomic DNA. MiXCR, run by TCRdb on the reads, gives a single entry per CDR3 protein. The profile shows roughly 150,000 distinct CDR3 sequences, about half of them singletons.

The chain is built from TRBV6-1 and TRBJ2-5; 9 bases are a match to TRBD1. Sequences were obtained from sorted CD4+, CD8+, or CD8+CD57+ T cells (not recorded which) from PBMCs. The TCR sequence derives from a human donor with aplastic anemia. The CDR3 loop is CASSLSTGGQETQYF. CDR3 bases: TGTGCCAGCAGTCTATCGACAGGGGGCCAAGAGACCCAGTACTTC.